This record concerns one TCR beta chain sequence. At the DNA level, this CDR3 is encoded by other sequences in the same sample as well. The germline V gene encodes CDR1 SGHRS and CDR2 YFSETQ. V lost 0 bases and J lost 4, with 6 bases in between. CDR3 length: 13 amino acids. This sample stems from a study of shared clonotypes between healthy human individuals. This table comes from immunoSEQ multiplex PCR, and its TCRdb copy is limited to in-frame clones, with some not included. The sample consists of hundreds of thousands of clones, 55% to 75% of them appearing once. This TCR came from a woman in her twenties or thirties in good health. The V and J genes are TRBV5-1 and TRBJ2-3; D ambiguous. Sample: memory CD4+ T cells sorted from blood. As for subset: CD45RA-negative fraction. The CDR3 DNA is TGCGCCAGCAGCTTGGCCGTTGCAGATACGCAGTATTTT. As protein: CASSLAVADTQYF.